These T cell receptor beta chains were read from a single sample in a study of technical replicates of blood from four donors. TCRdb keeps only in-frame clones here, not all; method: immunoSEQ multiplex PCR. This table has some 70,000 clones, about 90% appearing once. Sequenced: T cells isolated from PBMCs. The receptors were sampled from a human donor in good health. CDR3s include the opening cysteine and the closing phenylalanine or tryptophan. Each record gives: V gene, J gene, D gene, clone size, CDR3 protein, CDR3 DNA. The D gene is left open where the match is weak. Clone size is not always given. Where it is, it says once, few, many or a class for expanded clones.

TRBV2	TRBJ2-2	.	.	CASSANYGESELFF	TGTGCCAGCAGTGCGAATTACGGGGAGTCTGAGCTGTTTTTT
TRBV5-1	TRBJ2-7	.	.	CASSLGHFGGAEQYF	TGCGCCAGCAGCTTGGGGCACTTTGGGGGGGCTGAGCAGTACTTC
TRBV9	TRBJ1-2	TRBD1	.	CASSVGGQSSNYGYTF	TGTGCCAGCAGCGTAGGGGGACAGTCAAGTAACTATGGCTACACCTTC
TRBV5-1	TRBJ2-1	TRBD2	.	CASSPPGLAGYNEQFF	TGCGCCAGCAGCCCACCGGGACTAGCGGGGTACAATGAGCAGTTCTTC
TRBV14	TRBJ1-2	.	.	CASSQDSDGYTF	TGTGCCAGCAGCCAGGACAGTGATGGCTACACCTTC
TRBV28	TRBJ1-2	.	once	CASRRTAWGYTF	TGTGCCAGCAGGCGGACAGCGTGGGGCTACACCTTC
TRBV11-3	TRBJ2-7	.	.	CASSGRGQRLYEQYF	TGTGCCAGCAGCGGACGGGGACAAAGACTTTACGAGCAGTACTTC
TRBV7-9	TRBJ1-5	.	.	CASSRTSGNQPQHF	TGTGCCAGCAGCCGGACTTCGGGCAATCAGCCCCAGCATTTT
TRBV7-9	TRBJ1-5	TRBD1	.	CASSLGTAYSNQPQHF	TGTGCCAGCAGCTTGGGGACAGCGTATAGCAATCAGCCCCAGCATTTT
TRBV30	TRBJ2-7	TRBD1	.	CAWSHTLRDRPYEQYF	TGTGCCTGGAGTCATACACTACGGGACAGGCCCTACGAGCAGTACTTC
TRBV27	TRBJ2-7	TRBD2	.	CASSFTTSHEQYF	TGTGCCAGCAGTTTTACGACTAGCCACGAGCAGTACTTC